This TCR beta chain was observed in a study of T cells in Graves' hyperthyroidism and ophthalmopathy. Overall study results and limits: Ophthalmopathy, which appeared later, was predicted by the model a median roughly 6.6 months before onset.

Trimming stripped 2 bases from V and 4 bases from J, with 11 bases between. The CDR3 totals 14 residues. To note about this clonotype: What it binds is unknown.

Amplification of TCR beta CDR3 regions was performed using RNA transcripts as template. Primed by the HTBI set, a first-round RT-PCR was run on the TCR CDR3. TCRdb recomputed calls from the multiplex PCR reads with MiXCR, one row per CDR3 protein. Of some 740,000 distinct CDR3 sequences in the sample, around 13% were seen once. This TCR was recovered from a woman between 18 and 29 years old with Graves' hyperthyroidism. The V gene is TRBV12-3 or TRBV12-4, the J gene TRBJ1-1; unclear D gene. The sample was blood. CDR3 residues: CASSLSKIATEAFF. The CDR3 nucleotides read TGTGCCAGCAGTTTATCCAAGATTGCCACTGAAGCTTTCTTT.